This T cell receptor (beta chain) is drawn from a study of human thymus T cells. The table came from immunoSEQ multiplex PCR; TCRdb's copy has only in-frame clones and leaves some out. The sample shows some 40,000 clones, 94% of them seen only once. As concerns this clone: The target antigen is unknown.

Germline loops: CDR1 MDHEN, CDR2 SYDVKM. Trimming took off 3 bases at V and 3 bases at J, with 5 bases between the two ends. This CDR3 comprises 12 residues. Study results and caveats: Gene usage for V and J segments appeared biased in thymic and blood repertoires.

This receptor was obtained from a boy under two years old with a congenital heart defect but otherwise immunologically healthy. The sequenced sample was blood. The V and J genes are TRBV28 and TRBJ1-2; D remains unclear. CDR3 in DNA: TGTGCCAGCAGTTTGAGGGACTATGGCTACACCTTC. The encoded protein is CASSLRDYGYTF.